These T cell receptor beta chains were read from a single sample in a study of T cell responses to AZD1222 COVID-19 vaccine. Here immunoSEQ multiplex PCR was the method, and the copy in TCRdb shows in-frame clones only, minus some. Among 150,000 to 200,000 clones listed, around 93% were seen once. The sequenced sample was peripheral blood, obtained on day 0 of AZD1222 vaccination. The receptors here all came from an adult in good health. Each CDR3 is given with its conserved first and last residue. D genes are given only for firm matches. Clone size is stated in some rows and not others, as once, few, many or a class when expanded.

V	J	D	size	CDR3	DNA
TRBV19	TRBJ2-6	-	-	CASSTNHRAGANVLTF	TGTGCCAGTAGTACCAATCACAGGGCTGGGGCCAACGTCCTGACTTTC
TRBV18	TRBJ1-1	-	-	CASSPQQAPNTEAFF	TGTGCCAGCTCACCACAACAGGCCCCGAACACTGAAGCTTTCTTT
TRBV3-1/TRBV3-2	TRBJ1-2	-	-	CASSQSTGSYGYTF	TGTGCCAGCAGCCAATCCACAGGGTCCTATGGCTACACCTTC
TRBV5-6	TRBJ2-7	-	-	CASTYQSTGGWYEQYF	TGTGCCAGCACCTATCAGTCGACCGGTGGATGGTACGAGCAGTACTTC
TRBV11-2	TRBJ1-4	-	few	CASSARAGSNEKLFF	TGTGCCAGCAGCGCCAGGGCAGGGTCTAATGAAAAACTGTTTTTT
TRBV3-1/TRBV3-2	TRBJ1-5	-	once	CASSQGGFNQPQHF	TGTGCCAGCAGCCAAGGGGGGTTCAATCAGCCCCAGCATTTT
TRBV27	TRBJ1-5	-	-	CASSLGRWNQPQHF	TGTGCCAGCAGTTTAGGACGATGGAATCAGCCCCAGCATTTT
TRBV5-8	TRBJ1-4	TRBD1	-	CASSLGDRGAEKLFF	TGTGCCAGCAGCTTGGGGGACAGGGGGGCTGAAAAACTGTTTTTT
TRBV5-4	TRBJ1-1	-	-	CASSTIQGEAFF	TGTGCCAGCAGCACCATACAGGGCGAGGCTTTCTTT
TRBV7-8	TRBJ1-4	-	-	CASSNPNEKLFF	TGTGCCAGCAGCAACCCTAATGAAAAACTGTTTTTT
TRBV19	TRBJ2-7	TRBD2	-	CASSSPGLAAEQYF	TGTGCCAGTAGTTCCCCGGGACTAGCTGCCGAGCAGTACTTC
TRBV27	TRBJ1-6	-	once	CASTSHGAALYNSPLHF	TGTGCCAGCACCTCCCATGGGGCAGCCCTCTATAATTCACCCCTCCACTTT
TRBV12-5	TRBJ1-1	TRBD1	-	CASGLSGTGVKNTEAFF	TGTGCTAGTGGTTTGAGCGGGACAGGGGTTAAGAACACTGAAGCTTTCTTT
TRBV7-8	TRBJ1-6	-	few	CASSLAPTSPLHF	TGTGCCAGCAGCTTAGCCCCCACCTCACCCCTCCACTTT
TRBV5-1	TRBJ2-1	-	-	CASSVERVNEQFF	TGCGCCAGCAGCGTGGAGAGGGTGAATGAGCAGTTCTTC
TRBV6-1	TRBJ2-7	-	-	CASSEFAYEQYF	TGTGCCAGCAGTGAATTTGCCTACGAGCAGTACTTC
TRBV14	TRBJ2-2	TRBD2	once	CASSQGPSGRAKGTGELFF	TGTGCCAGCAGCCAAGGGCCTAGCGGGAGGGCCAAGGGCACCGGGGAGCTGTTTTTT
TRBV7-8	TRBJ1-4	-	-	CASSLRGQPNEKLFF	TGTGCCAGCAGCTTACGCGGACAGCCTAATGAAAAACTGTTTTTT
TRBV9	TRBJ2-7	TRBD2	-	CASSAGTSGSYEQYF	TGTGCCAGCAGCGCTGGGACTAGCGGAAGTTACGAGCAGTACTTC
TRBV6-2/TRBV6-3	TRBJ2-7	-	-	CASSVSRDYEQYF	TGTGCCAGCAGTGTTAGCAGAGACTACGAGCAGTACTTC
TRBV5-1	TRBJ1-1	-	few	CASRGVRGNTEAFF	TGCGCCAGCAGGGGCGTCAGGGGGAACACTGAAGCTTTCTTT
TRBV5-4	TRBJ2-7	-	-	CASRSTGPGEFEQYF	TGTGCCAGCAGATCTACCGGGCCCGGGGAATTCGAGCAGTACTTC
TRBV7-9	TRBJ2-1	TRBD2	-	CASPGLAVNEQFF	TGTGCCAGTCCGGGACTAGCAGTTAATGAGCAGTTCTTC
TRBV5-4	TRBJ2-1	TRBD2	-	CASSSRTSGRGEQFF	TGTGCCAGCAGCTCTCGGACTAGCGGGAGGGGGGAGCAGTTCTTC
TRBV28	TRBJ1-2	-	-	CASSLRRGKLNGYTF	TGTGCCAGCAGTTTACGTAGGGGGAAGTTAAATGGCTACACCTTC
TRBV29-1	TRBJ2-6	TRBD1	-	CSALQGADSGANVLTF	TGCAGCGCCCTACAGGGGGCCGACTCTGGGGCCAACGTCCTGACTTTC
TRBV7-2	TRBJ2-1	TRBD1	-	CASSLALTGGYNEQFF	TGTGCCAGCAGCTTAGCCCTGACAGGGGGGTACAATGAGCAGTTCTTC
TRBV29-1	TRBJ2-5	TRBD1	once	CSGMDRGETQYF	TGCAGCGGCATGGACAGGGGAGAGACCCAGTACTTC
TRBV11-2	TRBJ1-1	-	-	CASSLKFGVLNTEAFF	TGTGCCAGCAGCTTAAAGTTTGGGGTTTTGAACACTGAAGCTTTCTTT
TRBV10-2	TRBJ2-5	-	-	CASSEPGTAVETQYF	TGCGCCAGCAGTGAGCCAGGGACCGCGGTGGAGACCCAGTACTTC
TRBV7-8	TRBJ2-7	-	-	CASTISRVGYEQYF	TGTGCCAGCACCATTAGTCGGGTTGGCTACGAGCAGTACTTC
TRBV27	TRBJ2-6	-	-	CASKGSGANVLTF	TGTGCCAGTAAGGGCTCTGGGGCCAACGTCCTGACTTTC
TRBV5-1	TRBJ2-7	TRBD2	-	CASSLAGTSGNYEQYF	TGCGCCAGCAGCTTGGCCGGGACTAGCGGGAACTACGAGCAGTACTTC
TRBV2	TRBJ1-5	-	-	CASSVRPGGQPQHF	TGTGCCAGCAGTGTTCGCCCGGGGGGTCAGCCCCAGCATTTT
TRBV28	TRBJ2-5	TRBD2	-	CASSLGGSQYQETQYF	TGTGCCAGCAGTTTGGGGGGGAGCCAGTACCAAGAGACCCAGTACTTC
TRBV10-3	TRBJ1-3	-	-	CAISSLLDSSGNTIYF	TGTGCCATCAGTTCATTGTTAGACAGCTCTGGAAACACCATATATTTT
TRBV12-3/TRBV12-4	TRBJ2-7	TRBD1	-	CASGDRGGYEQYF	TGTGCCAGCGGGGACAGGGGTGGTTACGAGCAGTACTTC
TRBV7-6	TRBJ1-1	-	-	CASSLGPGGNTEAFF	TGTGCCAGCAGCTTAGGACCCGGGGGGAACACTGAAGCTTTCTTT
TRBV2	TRBJ1-2	-	-	CASRKGQTNYGYTF	TGTGCCAGCAGGAAAGGACAGACCAACTATGGCTACACCTTC
TRBV6-5	TRBJ2-1	TRBD2	-	CASSYSLAGYNEQFF	TGTGCCAGCAGTTACTCGCTAGCGGGTTACAATGAGCAGTTCTTC